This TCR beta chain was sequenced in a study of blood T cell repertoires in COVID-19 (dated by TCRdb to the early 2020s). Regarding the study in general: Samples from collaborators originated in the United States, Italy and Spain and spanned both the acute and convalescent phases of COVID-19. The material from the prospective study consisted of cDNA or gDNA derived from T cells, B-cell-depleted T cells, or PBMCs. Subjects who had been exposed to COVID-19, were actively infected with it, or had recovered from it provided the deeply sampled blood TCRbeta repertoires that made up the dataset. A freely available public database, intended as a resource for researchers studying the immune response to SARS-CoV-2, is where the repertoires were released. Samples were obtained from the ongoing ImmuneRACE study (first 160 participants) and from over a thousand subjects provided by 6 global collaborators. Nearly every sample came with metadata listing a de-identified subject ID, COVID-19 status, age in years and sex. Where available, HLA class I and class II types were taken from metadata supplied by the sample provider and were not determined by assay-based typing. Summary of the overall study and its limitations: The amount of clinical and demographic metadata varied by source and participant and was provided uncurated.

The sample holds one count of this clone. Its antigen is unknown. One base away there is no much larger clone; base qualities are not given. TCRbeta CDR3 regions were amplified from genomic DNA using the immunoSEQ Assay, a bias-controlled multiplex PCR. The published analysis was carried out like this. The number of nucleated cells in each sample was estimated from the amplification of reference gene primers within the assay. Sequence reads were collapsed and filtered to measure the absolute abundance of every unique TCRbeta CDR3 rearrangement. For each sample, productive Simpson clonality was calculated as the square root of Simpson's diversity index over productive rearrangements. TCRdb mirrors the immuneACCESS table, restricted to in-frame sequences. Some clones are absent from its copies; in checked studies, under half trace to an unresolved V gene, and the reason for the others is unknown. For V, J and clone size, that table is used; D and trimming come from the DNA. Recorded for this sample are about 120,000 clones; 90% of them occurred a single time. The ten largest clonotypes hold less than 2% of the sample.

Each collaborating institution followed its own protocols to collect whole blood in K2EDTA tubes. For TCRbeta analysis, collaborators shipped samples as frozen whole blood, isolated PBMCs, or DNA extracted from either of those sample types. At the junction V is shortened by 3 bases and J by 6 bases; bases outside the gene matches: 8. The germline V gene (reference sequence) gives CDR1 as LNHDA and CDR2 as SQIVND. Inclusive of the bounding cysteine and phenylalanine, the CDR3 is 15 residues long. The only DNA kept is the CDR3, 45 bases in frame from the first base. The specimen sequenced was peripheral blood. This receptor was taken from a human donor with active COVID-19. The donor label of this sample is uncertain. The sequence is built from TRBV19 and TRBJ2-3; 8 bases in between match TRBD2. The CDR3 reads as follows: CASSMSGGGRDTQYF. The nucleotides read TGTGCCAGTAGTATGAGCGGGGGAGGCAGGGATACGCAGTATTTT.